One sample yielded the 24 T cell receptor beta chains listed below, sequenced in a study of beta chain features in type 1 diabetes. The study reverse transcribed the entire isolated RNA, so it sequenced expressed TCRB transcripts. This table comes from immunoSEQ multiplex PCR, and its TCRdb copy is limited to in-frame clones, with some not included. The sample has 300,000 or so clones; less than 10% are singletons. Sequenced sample: central memory CD4+ T cells from blood. These receptors all come from a woman under 30 in good health.

This clone was observed at least ten times. The chain recombines TRBV23-1 with TRBJ2-1; possible D gene TRBD1, 6 bases. TRBV23-1 is assigned to the ORF class and has an uncertain function. The V gene lost 0 bases and the J gene lost 4 bases, with 10 bases spanning the gap. The CDR3 spans 15 residues. CDR3 bases: TGCGCCAGCAGTCAATCCCGGACAGAGTACAATGAGCAGTTCTTC. This encodes CASSQSRTEYNEQFF.

This clone was detected a few times. The chain links TRBV2 to TRBJ1-2; a possible D gene is TRBD1 (6 bases). Trimming cost V 5 bases and J 6 bases, with 19 bases left between them. Per germline, CDR1 SNHLY and CDR2 FYNNEI. This CDR3 comprises 15 residues. CDR3 bases: TGTGCCAGCAGTTATCAACCAGGGGAGGTCAATGGCTACACCTTC. Amino acid sequence: CASSYQPGEVNGYTF.

J is TRBJ2-7 and V is TRBV6-5, with 7 bases that match TRBD1. This CDR3 is built from 14 residues. V was pared by 6 bases and J by 2 bases, with 7 bases of the junction left unmatched. The germline V gene encodes CDR1 MNHEY and CDR2 SVGAGI. The CDR3 nucleotides read TGTGCCAGCAGGCCGGGACAGCAGACCTACGAGCAGTACTTC. This sequence encodes CASRPGQQTYEQYF.

This clone was observed a single time. The rearrangement joins TRBV4-1 to TRBJ1-4; D perhaps matches TRBD1 (5 bases). The germline V and J ends were trimmed by 4 bases and 0 bases, with 9 bases remaining between them. This CDR3 is built from 15 residues. Germline V gene data show CDR1 as MGHRA and CDR2 as YSYEKL. CDR3: CASSRDGSTNEKLFF. For the CDR3, the DNA is TGCGCCAGCAGCCGGGACGGCTCAACTAATGAAAAACTGTTTTTT.

This clone turned up a few times. V is TRBV19 and J is TRBJ2-2; unclear D gene. CDR1 LNHDA and CDR2 SQIVND come from the germline V gene (reference sequence). The CDR3 loop spans 13 amino acids. The V and J ends lost 8 bases and 7 bases respectively, with 14 bases between them. For the CDR3, the DNA is TGTGCCAGTCGGTCACCTCAAAGCGGGGAGCTGTTTTTT. The encoded protein is CASRSPQSGELFF. Filled out from reference TRBV19 and TRBJ2-2, the complete variable domain reads DGGITQSPKYLFRKEGQNVTLSCEQNLNHDAMYWYRQDPGQGLRLIYYSQIVNDFQKGDIAEGYSVSREKKESFPLTVTSAQKNPTAFYLCASRSPQSGELFFGEGSRLTVL.

The sample holds many counts of this clone. The chain uses TRBV7-9 and TRBJ2-5, with 9 bases that match TRBD2. The CDR3 totals 15 residues. CDR1 SEHNR and CDR2 FQNEAQ come from the germline V gene (reference sequence). Unmatched junction bases numbered 9, after V lost 5 bases and J lost 5 bases. The CDR3 reads CASSRVAGASETQYF. CDR3 nucleotide sequence: TGTGCCAGCAGCCGAGTAGCGGGAGCTTCGGAGACCCAGTACTTC.

In this sample, this clone turned up a few times. V gene TRBV23-1 combines with J gene TRBJ2-1; TRBD1 agrees at 7 bases. TRBV23-1 is flagged as an ORF with uncertain function. With 7 bases clipped from V and 0 bases from J, the junction kept 15 bases outside the gene matches. CDR3 length: 18 amino acids. The CDR3 nucleotides read TGCGCCAGCACCCAATTGACAGGGAACAACCGCTCCTACAATGAGCAGTTCTTC. Protein sequence: CASTQLTGNNRSYNEQFF.

The chain employs TRBV4-2 and TRBJ1-3; D ambiguous. The CDR3 has 15 residues. V lost 1 base to trimming and J lost 0 bases, with 7 bases between them. Germline V gene data show CDR1 as LGHNA and CDR2 as YNFKEQ. The CDR3 loop is CASSQVQNSGNTIYF. The CDR3 DNA follows: TGTGCCAGCAGCCAAGTCCAGAACTCTGGAAACACCATATATTTT.

The CDR3 nucleotides are TGTGCCAGCAGCCAGGGGGACGGCCGAAACTATGGCTACACCTTC. Amino acid sequence: CASSQGDGRNYGYTF. This chain uses TRBV7-6 with TRBJ1-2, with 7 positions matching TRBD1. There are 15 residues in the CDR3. The V gene end was trimmed by 5 bases and the J gene end by 2 bases; junction bases not matched to a gene: 8. The V gene's germline CDR1 is SGHVS and CDR2 FNYEAQ.

This clone was detected many times. J is TRBJ2-3 and V is TRBV19; 11 nucleotides align to TRBD2. Trimming took 9 bases from V and 4 from J; bases not matched to a gene: 6. The CDR3 covers 14 residues. From germline, CDR1 is LNHDA and CDR2 SQIVND (reference sequence). The CDR3 loop is CASQLAGASDTQYF. The CDR3 bases are TGTGCCAGCCAACTAGCGGGAGCCTCAGATACGCAGTATTTT.

This chain joins TRBV11-1 and TRBJ2-1; D is uncertain. Germline V gene lookup returns CDR1 SGHAT and CDR2 FQDESV (reference sequence). This CDR3 has 14 amino acids. The V end was cut by 1 base, the J end by 5 bases, with 9 bases between. The CDR3 nucleotides read TGTGCCAGCAGCTTAGGAGTAATCAACAATGAGCAGTTCTTC. Translation: CASSLGVINNEQFF. Based on the CDR3 plus reference TRBV11-1 and TRBJ2-1, the full variable domain is EAEVAQSPRYKITEKSQAVAFWCDPISGHATLYWYRQILGQGPELLVQFQDESVVDDSQLPKDRFSAERLKGVDSTLKIQPAELGDSAMYLCASSLGVINNEQFFGPGTRLTVL.

This clone has just a few counts. The identical CDR3 is also encoded by other nucleotide sequences in the sample. The V call is TRBV18, the J call TRBJ1-2; a weak D match, TRBD1 (5 bases). Trimming left V 2 bases short and J 0 bases short, with 7 bases between. The CDR3 extends over 14 amino acids. Germline V lookup: CDR1 KGHSH, CDR2 LQKENI. CDR3 loop: CASSPDRANYGYTF. The CDR3 DNA is TGTGCCAGCTCACCAGACAGAGCTAACTATGGCTACACCTTC.

This clone turned up a few times. This sequence joins TRBV10-3 and TRBJ2-1; 9 nucleotides agree with TRBD1. The CDR3 has 14 amino acids. Trimming removed 2 bases from V and 7 bases from J; junction bases left unmatched: 3. The germline V gene has CDR1 ENHRY and CDR2 SYGVKD. DNA for the CDR3: TGTGCCATCAGTGAGACAGGGGGCTCGAATGAGCAGTTCTTC. This sequence encodes CAISETGGSNEQFF.

The V call is TRBV5-6, the J call TRBJ2-3; D is unclear. This CDR3 contains 15 residues. Trimming stripped 4 bases from V and 2 bases from J, with 14 bases between. CDR1 is SGHDT and CDR2 is YYEEEE in the germline V gene. The chain's CDR3 is CASSTFLGFTDTQYF. The CDR3 DNA is TGTGCCAGCAGCACCTTCTTGGGTTTCACAGATACGCAGTATTTT.

The chain carries TRBV9 and TRBJ2-3, with a possible D match to TRBD2 (5 bases). Trimming stripped 0 bases from V and 1 base from J, with 9 bases between. Germline CDR1 is SGDLS and CDR2 is YYNGEE. The CDR3 covers 15 residues. CDR3: CASSVALARTDTQYF. As DNA, the CDR3 is TGTGCCAGCAGCGTAGCTCTAGCTCGCACAGATACGCAGTATTTT. The whole variable domain, filled in from reference TRBV9 and TRBJ2-3, reads DSGVTQTPKHLITATGQRVTLRCSPRSGDLSVYWYQQSLDQGLQFLIQYYNGEERAKGNILERFSAQQFPDLHSELNLSSLELGDSALYFCASSVALARTDTQYFGPGTRLTVL.

A remark on this clone: This specimen includes other DNA sequences encoding the same CDR3. This sequence joins TRBV5-1 and TRBJ2-7; 13 positions match TRBD2. The CDR3 totals 14 residues. The V segment lost 3 bases and the J segment 6 bases; nucleotides outside the gene matches: 3. The germline CDR1 and CDR2 sequences are SGHRS and YFSETQ. CDR3: CASSSGLAGREQYF. The CDR3 DNA sequence: TGCGCCAGCAGCTCGGGACTAGCGGGACGCGAGCAGTACTTC.

This clone was detected only a few times. CDR3 amino acids: CASSIIPGLQETQYF. The CDR3 DNA is TGTGCCAGCAGCATAATACCGGGCCTCCAAGAGACCCAGTACTTC. This chain connects TRBV13 to TRBJ2-5; D gene uncertain. V lost 5 bases to trimming and J lost 1 base, with 14 bases between them. The V gene's germline CDR1 is PRHDT and CDR2 FYEKMQ (reference sequence). The CDR3 is 15 amino acids.

This clone has more than one count but fewer than ten. This chain joins TRBV2 and TRBJ1-5; D gene ambiguous. The V end was cut by 3 bases, the J end by 1 base, with 13 bases between. The CDR3 loop spans 16 amino acids. CDR1 is SNHLY, CDR2 FYNNEI, per germline. CDR3 residues: CASSDRGGRSNQPQHF. CDR3 nucleotides: TGTGCCAGCAGTGACCGTGGTGGGCGAAGCAATCAGCCCCAGCATTTT.

The chain employs TRBV7-2 and TRBJ1-1, with TRBD1 identical over 7 bases. The junction had 8 bases not matched to a gene; V was cut back by 0 bases and J by 4 bases. CDR3 length: 16 amino acids. The germline V gene has CDR1 SGHTA and CDR2 FQGNSA. CDR3 nucleotide sequence: TGTGCCAGCAGCTTAGCTTTTTTAGGGGGCGGCACTGAAGCTTTCTTT. As protein: CASSLAFLGGGTEAFF.

This clone was seen a handful of times. The chain uses TRBV19 and TRBJ1-2; 9 nucleotides match TRBD1. Germline CDR1 reads LNHDA; CDR2 reads SQIVND (reference sequence). J gave up 8 bases and V 5 bases, and 12 bases lay outside the gene matches. The CDR3 length is 15 residues. The CDR3 DNA reads as TGTGCCAGTAGTCAGGACAGGGGAACGACTACGGGCTACACCTTC. This encodes CASSQDRGTTTGYTF. Based on the CDR3 plus reference TRBV19 and TRBJ1-2, the full variable domain is DGGITQSPKYLFRKEGQNVTLSCEQNLNHDAMYWYRQDPGQGLRLIYYSQIVNDFQKGDIAEGYSVSREKKESFPLTVTSAQKNPTAFYLCASSQDRGTTTGYTFGSGTRLTVV.

This clone has only a few counts. CDR3 amino acids: CASSLAGRALVVGTDTQYF. For the CDR3, the DNA is TGCGCCAGCAGCTTGGCCGGGAGGGCCCTGGTGGTGGGCACAGATACGCAGTATTTT. The chain employs TRBV5-1 and TRBJ2-3; 8 bases fit TRBD2. The germline V gene encodes CDR1 SGHRS and CDR2 YFSETQ. The CDR3 runs 19 residues. The ends lost 0 bases at V and 1 base at J; junction bases unmatched: 13.

V is TRBV7-9 and J is TRBJ2-5; D is uncertain. Deletions cut 2 bases from V and 0 bases from J, with 4 bases between. The CDR3 extends over 13 amino acids. Germline CDR1 SEHNR, CDR2 FQNEAQ (reference sequence). The CDR3 loop is CASSLWNQETQYF. CDR3 coding DNA: TGTGCCAGCAGCTTATGGAACCAAGAGACCCAGTACTTC.

This chain connects TRBV7-6 to TRBJ2-1, with TRBD1 as a possible D gene (5 bases). The CDR3 is 20 amino acids. The germline V gene has CDR1 SGHVS and CDR2 FNYEAQ. V was shortened by 0 bases and J by 0 bases, with 21 bases between the two germline ends. CDR3 loop: CASSLASWGQSRRSYNEQFF. The CDR3 nucleotides are TGTGCCAGCAGCTTAGCGTCTTGGGGCCAATCACGGCGCTCCTACAATGAGCAGTTCTTC. Combining the CDR3 with reference TRBV7-6 and TRBJ2-1 gives the whole variable domain GAGVSQSPRYKVTKRGQDVALRCDPISGHVSLYWYRQALGQGPEFLTYFNYEAQQDKSGLPNDRFSAERPEGSISTLTIQRTEQRDSAMYRCASSLASWGQSRRSYNEQFFGPGTRLTVL.

The CDR3 sequence is CASSRRGADTQYF. CDR3 DNA: TGTGCCAGCAGTCGGCGGGGGGCAGATACGCAGTATTTT. The rearrangement uses TRBV6-5 and TRBJ2-3, with 8 nucleotides matching TRBD2. The ends lost 5 bases at V and 4 bases at J; junction bases unmatched: 2. The CDR3 runs 13 residues. Germline-derived CDR1 and CDR2 are MNHEY and SVGAGI.